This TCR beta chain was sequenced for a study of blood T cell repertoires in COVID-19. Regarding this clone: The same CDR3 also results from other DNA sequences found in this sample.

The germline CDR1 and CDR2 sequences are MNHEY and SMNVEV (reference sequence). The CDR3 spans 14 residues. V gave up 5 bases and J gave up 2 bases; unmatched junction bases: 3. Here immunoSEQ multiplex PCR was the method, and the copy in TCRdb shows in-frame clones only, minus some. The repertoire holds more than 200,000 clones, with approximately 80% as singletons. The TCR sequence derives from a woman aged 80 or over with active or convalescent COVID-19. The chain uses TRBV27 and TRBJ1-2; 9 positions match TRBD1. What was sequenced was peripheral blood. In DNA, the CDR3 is TGTGCCAGCAGTCCCGGGACAGGGAACTATGGCTACACCTTC. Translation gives CASSPGTGNYGYTF.